Shown below are 20 T cell receptor beta chains from a single sample sequenced in a study of PD-1 blockade in classical Hodgkin lymphoma. Sequencing was performed with immunoSEQ multiplex PCR; in TCRdb, only in-frame clones are kept and a portion is missing. The repertoire has around 46,000 clones, over 70% of them found once; the top ten carry approximately 20%. All the patients suffered relapse after autologous stem cell transplantation, and brentuximab vedotin exposure differed. This material consisted of peripheral blood mononuclear cells (PBMCs), taken before the second cycle of nivolumab. These TCRs come from a human donor with classical Hodgkin lymphoma.

There are a few counts of this clone. This chain uses TRBV19 with TRBJ1-5; 9 nucleotides match TRBD1. CDR1 is LNHDA and CDR2 is SQIVND in the germline V gene (reference sequence). This CDR3 is 15 amino acids long. Losses at the gene ends were 6 bases for V and 4 bases for J; bases not matched to a gene: 7. The chain's CDR3 is CASSQTGQGNQPQHF. The CDR3 region has the DNA TGTGCCAGTAGCCAAACGGGACAGGGAAATCAGCCCCAGCATTTT.

The rearrangement links TRBV5-6 to TRBJ1-4; TRBD1 agrees at 9 bases. V shed 3 bases and J 6 bases; nucleotides not matched to a gene: 3. Germline values: CDR1 SGHDT, CDR2 YYEEEE. This CDR3 has 14 residues. The CDR3 nucleotides are TGTGCCAGCAGCTGGGACAGGGAGGATGAAAAACTGTTTTTT. As protein: CASSWDREDEKLFF.

The genes are TRBV28 and TRBJ1-5; no reliable D call. CDR3 length: 13 residues. Germline V gene lookup returns CDR1 MDHEN and CDR2 SYDVKM. V was cut by 4 bases and J by 4 bases, with 8 bases left in between. The CDR3 reads CASSSSGNQPQHF. CDR3 nucleotide sequence: TGTGCCAGCAGTTCCTCAGGAAATCAGCCCCAGCATTTT.

This chain uses TRBV28 with TRBJ1-3; the D is unclear. Trimming took 2 bases from V and 4 from J, leaving 21 bases between them. The CDR3 contains 18 residues. The germline V gene encodes CDR1 MDHEN and CDR2 SYDVKM. Here the CDR3 DNA reads TGTGCCAGCAGTTTACCCCCGGGCCGAATGTCCTCCGGAAACACCATATATTTT. Its translation is CASSLPPGRMSSGNTIYF.

V gene TRBV27 combines with J gene TRBJ2-1; TRBD1 matches 9 bases. This CDR3 comprises 20 residues. Germline V gene data show CDR1 as MNHEY and CDR2 as SMNVEV (reference sequence). After removal of 0 bases from V and 4 bases from J, the junction contained 16 bases not matched to a gene. CDR3 loop: CASSLSLLGHGQGRYNEQFF. The CDR3, as DNA: TGTGCCAGCAGTTTATCTCTCCTTGGGCACGGACAGGGGCGATACAATGAGCAGTTCTTC.

The gene calls are TRBV28 and TRBJ1-2; D remains unclear. The V and J ends lost 7 bases and 4 bases respectively, with 10 bases between them. The length of the CDR3 is 12 residues. CDR1 and CDR2 (germline): MDHEN, SYDVKM. The CDR3 reads CASKTAIYGYTF. Written as DNA, the CDR3 is TGTGCCAGCAAAACGGCTATCTATGGCTACACCTTC.

The V call is TRBV10-3, the J call TRBJ1-1; D remains ambiguous. Germline V CDR1 and CDR2: ENHRY, SYGVKD. The V and J ends lost 6 bases and 0 bases respectively, with 14 bases between them. The CDR3 extends over 15 amino acids. CDR3 nucleotides: TGTGCCATCAGAAGGACGGGCGGCATGAACACTGAAGCTTTCTTT. This gives the protein CAIRRTGGMNTEAFF.

The chain couples TRBV4-2 to TRBJ2-1, with D possibly matching TRBD1 (5 bases). Trimming took off 0 bases at V and 9 bases at J, with 12 bases between the two ends. The CDR3 totals 14 residues. The germline gives CDR1 LGHNA, CDR2 YNFKEQ. CDR3 amino acids: CASSQDLQGSEQFF. The DNA of the CDR3 is TGTGCCAGCAGCCAAGATTTGCAGGGCAGTGAGCAGTTCTTC.

CDR3 in amino acids: CASSFQRDYGYTF. Written as DNA, the CDR3 is TGTGCCAGCAGCTTCCAGCGGGACTATGGCTACACCTTC. V and J are TRBV7-3 and TRBJ1-2; no clear D gene. V was pared by 3 bases and J by 3 bases, with 8 bases between. Germline values: CDR1 SGHTA, CDR2 FQGTGA. The CDR3 extends over 13 amino acids.

V is TRBV5-4 and J is TRBJ1-6, with 7 bases matching TRBD1. The germline V gene encodes CDR1 SGHNT and CDR2 YYREEE (reference sequence). CDR3 length: 14 residues. Trimming removed 4 bases from V and 9 bases from J; junction bases left unmatched: 7. CDR3 sequence (DNA): TGTGCCAGCAGCCGGGACAGCCAGACTTCACCCCTCCACTTT. Translating it yields CASSRDSQTSPLHF.

This clone was seen a few times. The chain joins TRBV5-4 to TRBJ1-1; D is unresolved. Germline lookup yields CDR1 SGHNT and CDR2 YYREEE (reference sequence). Trimming pared 4 bases from V and 4 bases from J, leaving 11 bases between. The CDR3 has 13 amino acids. The chain's CDR3 is CASSPGRATEAFF. CDR3 in DNA: TGTGCCAGCAGCCCAGGACGGGCCACTGAAGCTTTCTTT.

This chain uses TRBV7-3 with TRBJ2-2; a weak D match, TRBD1 (5 bases). Per the germline V gene, CDR1 is SGHTA and CDR2 is FQGTGA. The CDR3 loop spans 14 amino acids. Trimming removed 5 bases from V and 1 base from J, with 8 bases in between. The CDR3 DNA is TGTGCCAGCAGCCGCGACAGGAACACCGGGGAGCTGTTTTTT. It encodes CASSRDRNTGELFF.

This clone was observed a few times. The rearrangement joins TRBV15 to TRBJ1-1; the D is unclear. Trimming removed 0 bases at V and 7 bases at J, with 3 bases between. Germline V gene sequence: CDR1 LNHNV, CDR2 YYDKDF (reference sequence). The CDR3 consists of 11 residues. The CDR3 spells CATSRELEAFF. As DNA, the CDR3 is TGTGCCACCAGCAGAGAACTTGAAGCTTTCTTT. Filled out from reference TRBV15 and TRBJ1-1, the complete variable domain reads DAMVIQNPRYQVTQFGKPVTLSCSQTLNHNVMYWYQQKSSQAPKLLFHYYDKDFNNEADTPDNFQSRRPNTSFCFLDIRSPGLGDTAMYLCATSRELEAFFGQGTRLTVV.

A few counts support this clone. The V call is TRBV25-1, the J call TRBJ1-6; 7 bases line up with TRBD1. The germline V gene has CDR1 MGHDK and CDR2 SYGVNS. Germline trimming cut 6 bases from V and 10 bases from J; bases unmatched to any gene: 6. This CDR3 has 13 residues. CDR3 nucleotides: TGTGCCAGCAGACGAGGGACAGACTCACCCCTCCACTTT. Protein sequence: CASRRGTDSPLHF.

The chain has TRBV7-9 and TRBJ2-3; the match to TRBD1 covers 9 bases. Germline lookup yields CDR1 SEHNR and CDR2 FQNEAQ (reference sequence). This CDR3 comprises 16 residues. V was clipped by 5 bases and J by 4 bases; unmatched bases: 10. DNA for the CDR3: TGTGCCAGCAGCCCGGGACAGGGTAATTTCGCAGATACGCAGTATTTT. As protein: CASSPGQGNFADTQYF.

The chain couples TRBV4-2 to TRBJ2-5; D call uncertain. Germline V gives CDR1 LGHNA, CDR2 YNFKEQ. Trimming cost V 4 bases and J 0 bases, with 6 bases left between them. CDR3 length: 13 amino acids. DNA of the CDR3: TGTGCCAGCAGCCCCGACAACCAAGAGACCCAGTACTTC. As protein: CASSPDNQETQYF.

V usage is TRBV28 and J usage is TRBJ1-3; 7 bases agree with TRBD1. The CDR3 runs 14 residues. Germline V gene lookup returns CDR1 MDHEN and CDR2 SYDVKM. The V and J ends lost 6 bases and 2 bases, in that order; junction bases with no gene match: 4. CDR3 nucleotide sequence: TGTGCCAGCAGCCAGACAGGGCCTGGAAACACCATATATTTT. It encodes CASSQTGPGNTIYF.

This clone has a handful of counts. This sequence joins TRBV27 and TRBJ1-3, with D possibly TRBD1 on 6 matching bases. V lost 8 bases and J lost 9, with 20 bases in between. The CDR3 has 14 residues. Germline V gives CDR1 MNHEY, CDR2 SMNVEV (reference sequence). The CDR3 spells CASAIQGPRGTIYF. DNA of the CDR3: TGTGCCAGCGCTATACAGGGTCCACGGGGCACCATATATTTT.

The gene calls are TRBV4-1 and TRBJ2-3; D is undetermined. Trimming shortened V by 4 bases and J by 2 bases, and 13 bases separated the two germline ends. CDR3 length: 15 amino acids. The germline V gene has CDR1 MGHRA and CDR2 YSYEKL. CDR3 region: CASSRVWSPTDTQYF. The CDR3 DNA reads TGCGCCAGCAGCCGGGTATGGTCCCCCACAGATACGCAGTATTTT.

V and J are TRBV6-5 and TRBJ1-2, with D uncertain. Trimming removed 8 bases at V and 6 bases at J, with 16 bases between. Germline CDR1 MNHEY, CDR2 SVGAGI. The CDR3 spans 13 residues. CDR3 amino acids: CASSEAGVNGYTF. As DNA, the CDR3 is TGTGCCAGCTCCGAGGCGGGCGTAAATGGCTACACCTTC.